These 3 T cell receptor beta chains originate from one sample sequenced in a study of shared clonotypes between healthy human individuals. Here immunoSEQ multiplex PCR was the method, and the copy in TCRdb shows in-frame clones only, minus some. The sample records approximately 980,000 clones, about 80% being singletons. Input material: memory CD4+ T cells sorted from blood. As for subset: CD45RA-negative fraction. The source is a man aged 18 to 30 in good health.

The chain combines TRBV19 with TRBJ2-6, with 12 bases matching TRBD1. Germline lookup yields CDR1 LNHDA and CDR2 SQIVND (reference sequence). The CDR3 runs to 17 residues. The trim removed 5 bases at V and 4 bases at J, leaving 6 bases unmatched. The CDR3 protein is CASSWGQGAFGANVLTF. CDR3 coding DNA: TGTGCCAGTAGTTGGGGACAGGGGGCATTCGGGGCCAACGTCCTGACTTTC.

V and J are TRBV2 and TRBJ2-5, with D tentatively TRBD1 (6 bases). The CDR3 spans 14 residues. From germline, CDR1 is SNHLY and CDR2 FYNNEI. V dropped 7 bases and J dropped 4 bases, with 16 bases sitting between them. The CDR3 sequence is CASKPGAGAETQYF. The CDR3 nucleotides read TGTGCCAGCAAACCAGGGGCTGGAGCAGAGACCCAGTACTTC.

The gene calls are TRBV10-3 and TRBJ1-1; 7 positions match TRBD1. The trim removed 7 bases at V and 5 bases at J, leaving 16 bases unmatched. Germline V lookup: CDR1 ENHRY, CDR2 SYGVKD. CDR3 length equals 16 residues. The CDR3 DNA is TGTGCCATCAAACCCGCTCTGGGAAGGGGGCTTACTGAAGCTTTCTTT. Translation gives CAIKPALGRGLTEAFF.